This record covers a single T cell receptor (beta chain). Its antigen is as yet unknown. Germline assignment: CDR1 LNHDA and CDR2 SQIVND (reference sequence). The germline V and J ends were trimmed by 1 base and 10 bases, with 20 bases remaining between them. The CDR3 is 17 residues long. These data belong to a study of cytomegalovirus exposure and HLA in healthy donors. Study observations and caveats: Specific recognition of CMV antigens was confirmed in vitro for a few chains (all CMV-associated).

13 Jbeta primers and 60 Vbeta primers were used for the PCR. Produced via immunoSEQ multiplex PCR; TCRdb's table is partial and in-frame only. The data hold some 130,000 clones, with about 74% observed a single time. The chain couples TRBV19 to TRBJ1-6; no firm D call. The sequence came from a woman in her forties or fifties in good health and CMV-seropositive. Sequences were obtained from PBMCs. CDR3 region: CASSIVPASGFRSPLHF. CDR3 nucleotides: TGTGCCAGTAGTATAGTTCCGGCAAGCGGGTTTCGGTCACCCCTCCACTTT. Drawing the rest from reference TRBV19 and TRBJ1-6, the complete variable domain is DGGITQSPKYLFRKEGQNVTLSCEQNLNHDAMYWYRQDPGQGLRLIYYSQIVNDFQKGDIAEGYSVSREKKESFPLTVTSAQKNPTAFYLCASSIVPASGFRSPLHFGNGTRLTVT.